The present T cell receptor beta chain was sequenced within a study of technical replicates of blood from a few donors. The V gene lost 1 base and the J gene lost 2 bases, with 12 bases spanning the gap. Germline assignment: CDR1 SGHAT and CDR2 FQNNGV. CDR3 length: 15 residues. Produced via immunoSEQ multiplex PCR; TCRdb's table is partial and in-frame only. The table records 75,000 to 100,000 clones, around 94% of them present only once. The origin of this receptor is a human donor in good health. The sample was T cells isolated from PBMCs. V usage is TRBV11-2 and J usage is TRBJ2-7; D unresolved. In nucleotides, the CDR3 is TGTGCCAGCAGCTTAGTTAACTCCATAACCTACGAGCAGTACTTC. This gives the protein CASSLVNSITYEQYF.